This T cell receptor (beta chain) is from a study of T cell repertoires in cytomegalovirus infection. Study information: The study used recently identified HLA-C-restricted and well-studied HLA-B-restricted CMV epitopes. CMV infection together with matching HLA type was indicated by public TCR beta signatures. General study results and limits: It was HLA-C-restricted CMV-specific TCR beta clonotypes that dominated the response ex vivo. Accumulated public TCR beta family frequency recognized individuals carrying CMV together with the relevant HLA.

Using its own MiXCR run on the reads, TCRdb lists one record per CDR3 protein. The sample records hundreds of thousands of distinct CDR3 sequences, approximately 33% being singletons. The germline CDR1 and CDR2 sequences are LGHNA and YSLEER. V shed 4 bases and J shed 4 bases, with 19 bases lying between them. The CDR3 length is 16 residues. Comment on this clonotype: Its target is unknown.

V usage is TRBV4-3 and J usage is TRBJ1-2; D is unresolved. The source is a human donor in good health (CMV status not recorded). Some clones in this sample may be carry-over from other donors' samples. Specimen: cultured PBMCs, collected from culture after CMV antigen stimulation. The CDR3 DNA reads as TGCGCCAGCAGCCGAGATAGGGCCCGGGAGGGCTATGGCTACACCTTC. Translating gives CASSRDRAREGYGYTF.